This is a list of T cell receptor beta chains from one sample in a study of T-cell reconstitution after alpha-beta-depleted transplantation in children. MiXCR was run by TCRdb on the PCR reads, yielding one entry per CDR3 protein. The data hold more than 500,000 distinct CDR3 sequences, with about an eighth observed a single time. The sample consisted of PBMCs, mostly from graft donor cells, taken 180 days after TCRalphabeta/CD19-depleted stem cell transplant. These receptor sequences come from a female patient aged 2-9 years who had a stem cell transplant for aplastic anemia, so the T cells may come from the graft donor. The conserved cysteine and the conserved F or W are not part of the CDR3 here. Not every row has a clone size; where given, it reads once, few, many or a size class.

TRBV5-1	few	TRBJ1-2	ASSGQEVHGYT
TRBV18	.	TRBJ2-1	ASSLQGAGLAYEQF
TRBV3-1	few	TRBJ1-2	ASSYRDRGAFGRGYT
TRBV27	few	TRBJ2-1	ASSLLRTDEQF
TRBV15	few	TRBJ2-7	ATSRDMAASYEQY
TRBV28	few	TRBJ2-7	ASNTGVPSYEQY
TRBV5-1	.	TRBJ2-7	ASSFRDPRDYEQY
TRBV5-6	few	TRBJ2-2	ASSFVVIPGELF
TRBV20-1	.	TRBJ1-1	SARGGTVAF
TRBV5-1	few	TRBJ2-3	ASSWTAPEDTQY
TRBV3-1	.	TRBJ1-1	ATQQGLTEAF
TRBV4-3	.	TRBJ1-2	ASSQAQGILGYGYT
TRBV28	few	TRBJ1-2	ASSPPPGQGPHT
TRBV12-3/TRBV12-4	many	TRBJ2-2	ASSLAGTGGTGELF
TRBV18	few	TRBJ1-6	ASSPPPGAGDNSPLH
TRBV4-3	few	TRBJ1-3	ASSQAFRGRSSGNTIY
TRBV7-6	.	TRBJ1-1	ASSAKGYSITEAF
TRBV29-1	.	TRBJ2-1	SVEEPGGLGNEQF
TRBV28	.	TRBJ2-7	ASSLWAGVPYEQY
TRBV27	few	TRBJ2-7	ASSLSSGGIYEQY
TRBV18	many	TRBJ1-5	ASSRGRNNQPQH
TRBV7-2	medium-sized	TRBJ1-5	ADQPQH
TRBV4-3	few	TRBJ2-1	ASSQAGTSGTDGSYNEQF
TRBV7-2	.	TRBJ1-1	ASSRQGYNTEAF
TRBV28	.	TRBJ2-4	ASSPALAKNIQY
TRBV9	many	TRBJ2-1	ASRRGGGTEPYNEQF
TRBV6-5	few	TRBJ1-4	ASTRFGPNEKLF
TRBV7-6	.	TRBJ1-6	ASSLRSGGLYLDSPLH
TRBV18	few	TRBJ2-1	ASSPLNSGRKANEQF
TRBV3-1	many	TRBJ2-5	ASSQETFMETQY
TRBV21-1	.	TRBJ1-4	ASSPRQEPLMSKLF
TRBV5-1	many	TRBJ2-1	ASSLGLANEQF
TRBV19	.	TRBJ1-1	ASSIGTGVLGTEAF
TRBV25-1	many	TRBJ2-1	ASSVLGQGEIDEQF
TRBV12-3/TRBV12-4	.	TRBJ1-2	ASSLDRSVHGYT
TRBV11-2	.	TRBJ2-6	ASGSRGAGANVLT
TRBV7-9	few	TRBJ1-1	ASSWGYRGGGGAF
TRBV6-4	.	TRBJ2-1	ASKKGAADYNEQF
TRBV10-3	many	TRBJ1-1	AISEEWGVGTEAF